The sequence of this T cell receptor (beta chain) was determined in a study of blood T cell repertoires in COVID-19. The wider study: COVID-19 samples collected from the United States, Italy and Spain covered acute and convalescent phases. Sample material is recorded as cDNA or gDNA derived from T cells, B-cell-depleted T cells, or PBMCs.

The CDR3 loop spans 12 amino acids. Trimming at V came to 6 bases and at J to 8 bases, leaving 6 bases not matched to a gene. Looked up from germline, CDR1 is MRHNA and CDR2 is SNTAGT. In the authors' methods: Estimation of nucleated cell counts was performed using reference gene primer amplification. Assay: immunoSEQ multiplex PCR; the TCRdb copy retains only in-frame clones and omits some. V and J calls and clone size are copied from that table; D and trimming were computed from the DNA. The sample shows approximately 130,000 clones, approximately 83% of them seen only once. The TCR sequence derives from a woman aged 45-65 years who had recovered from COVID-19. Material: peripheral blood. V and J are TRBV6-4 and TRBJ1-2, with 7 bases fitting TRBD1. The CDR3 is CASSSGTVGYTF. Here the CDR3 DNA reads TGTGCCAGCAGCTCCGGGACAGTCGGCTACACCTTC.